This T cell receptor (beta chain) stems from a study of glioma-infiltrating T cells after dendritic cell vaccination. Study-wide context: Between about 2003 and 2013, patients got autologous tumor lysate-pulsed dendritic cell vaccines.

The germline V gene encodes CDR1 SEHNR and CDR2 FQNEAQ (reference sequence). V gave up 5 bases and J gave up 6 bases, with 11 bases separating them. This CDR3 spans 13 amino acids. The data were produced by immunoSEQ multiplex PCR, yet TCRdb's version contains in-frame clones alone and is incomplete. Of tens of thousands of clones in the sample, roughly 80% were seen once. This TCR was recovered from a human donor with glioblastoma. Sequencing used blood, obtained before dendritic cell vaccination. The chain combines TRBV7-9 with TRBJ2-1, with D perhaps TRBD2 (6 bases). The CDR3 region is CASSTASVNEQFF. The CDR3 nucleotides read TGTGCCAGCAGCACCGCTAGCGTCAATGAGCAGTTCTTC.